This TCR beta chain is drawn from a study of blood T cell repertoires in COVID-19. About the study: The cDNA or gDNA used as material had been derived from T cells, B-cell-depleted T cells, or PBMCs.

CDR3 length equals 12 residues. Germline V CDR1 and CDR2: SGDLS, YYNGEE. J lost 5 bases, V lost 3 bases, and 2 bases had no gene match. Notes on this clone: The sample has other DNA sequences that encode this CDR3 too.

Original data processing: For nucleated cells, counts were estimated from reference gene primer amplification. Sequenced by immunoSEQ multiplex PCR; TCRdb stores in-frame clones only, minus some. V and J calls and clone size are as listed in that table; D and trimming were resolved from the DNA. The data show hundreds of thousands of clones, 85% seen once. The chain carries TRBV9 and TRBJ2-7, with 7 bases identical to TRBD1. This sequence originates from a woman aged 18-35 years with acute or convalescent COVID-19. The material sequenced was peripheral blood. In nucleotides, the CDR3 is TGTGCCAGCAGCGCCACAGGGGACGAGCAGTACTTC. Its translation is CASSATGDEQYF.